These 9 T cell receptor beta chains share one sample of origin, sequenced in a study of OX40 agonist ivuxolimab in advanced cancers. Libraries were constructed by the immunoSEQ multiplex PCR assay. The clones in this table, taken by TCRdb from immuneACCESS, are in-frame only. Not every clone is retained; where verified, under half of the shortfall comes from an unresolved V gene, and the cause of the rest is unknown. This sample has 50,000 to 70,000 clones in its table, and 84% of those were observed once. The ten top clones hold about 0.65% of the sample. The material was CD4+ or CD8+ T cells sorted from blood, obtained in a trial of the OX40 agonist ivuxolimab. The receptor source for this set is an adult with an advanced solid tumor such as melanoma, head and neck, liver or kidney cancer.

The V call is TRBV7-3, the J call TRBJ2-3, with a weak D call TRBD1 (5 bases). The V and J ends lost 3 bases and 5 bases respectively, with 9 bases between them. Germline CDR1 SGHTA, CDR2 FQGTGA. The CDR3 runs 13 residues. CDR3 residues: CASSFRQIDTQYF. The CDR3, as DNA: TGTGCCAGCAGCTTTCGACAGATAGATACGCAGTATTTT.

V usage is TRBV28 and J usage is TRBJ2-1, with TRBD2 as a possible D gene (5 bases). Germline V gives CDR1 MDHEN, CDR2 SYDVKM. V lost 8 bases and J lost 2, with 16 bases in between. The CDR3 runs to 15 residues. Here the CDR3 DNA reads TGTGCCAGCGAGCGTAGGAGGAGCACCTACAATGAGCAGTTCTTC. Translating gives CASERRRSTYNEQFF.

The chain recombines TRBV7-2 with TRBJ1-1; D is undetermined. The CDR3 has 17 amino acids. The germline V gene has CDR1 SGHTA and CDR2 FQGNSA. V lost 1 base to trimming and J lost 0 bases, with 15 bases between them. This CDR3 is CASSLGVRLTLNTEAFF. The CDR3, as DNA: TGTGCCAGCAGCTTAGGGGTGAGATTAACCCTGAACACTGAAGCTTTCTTT.

This chain uses TRBV4-2 with TRBJ2-1; D unresolved. The CDR3 sequence is 15 residues long. V was pared by 1 base and J by 10 bases, with 17 bases between. Germline-derived CDR1 and CDR2 are LGHNA and YNFKEQ. The CDR3 bases are TGTGCCAGCAGCCAAGCTTCCGCAACTGTCAGGGAGCAGTTCTTC. It codes for CASSQASATVREQFF.

This chain links TRBV21-1 with TRBJ1-1. TRBV21-1 is given as a pseudogene. The CDR3 length is 16 residues. The CDR3 is CASSKLGGERATEAFF. As DNA, the CDR3 is TGTGCCAGCAGCAAATTAGGTGGGGAGAGGGCCACTGAAGCTTTCTTT.

The CDR3 loop reads CASIIHTEAFF. CDR3 nucleotide sequence: TGTGCCAGCATTATTCACACTGAAGCTTTCTTT. The chain has TRBV28 and TRBJ1-1; D is ambiguous. Germline V gene data show CDR1 as MDHEN and CDR2 as SYDVKM. This CDR3 has 11 amino acids. Trimming took off 7 bases at V and 3 bases at J, with 6 bases between the two ends.

This clone was seen only a few times. The chain recombines TRBV5-1 with TRBJ1-2; D possibly corresponds to TRBD1 (5 bases). Trimming removed 0 bases at V and 4 bases at J, with 13 bases between. The CDR3 loop spans 15 amino acids. Germline V CDR1 and CDR2: SGHRS, YFSETQ. Here the CDR3 DNA reads TGCGCCAGCAGCTTGGAGGCAGGGTCGGGCTATGGCTACACCTTC. It specifies CASSLEAGSGYGYTF.

The chain combines TRBV30 with TRBJ1-2; unclear D gene. Germline CDR1 is GTSNPN and CDR2 is SVGIG (reference sequence). CDR3 size: 13 residues. Deletions cut 1 base from V and 7 bases from J, with 13 bases between. In DNA form, the CDR3 reads TGTGCCTGGAGTGCCCCTACACGGATTGGCTACACCTTC. It specifies CAWSAPTRIGYTF. The full variable domain, in which reference TRBV30 and TRBJ1-2 provide the parts outside the CDR3, is SQTIHQWPATLVQPVGSPLSLECTVEGTSNPNLYWYRQAAGRGLQLLFYSVGIGQISSEVPQNLSASRPQDRQFILSSKKLLLSDSGFYLCAWSAPTRIGYTFGSGTRLTVV.

The chain is built from TRBV6-5 and TRBJ2-7; 7 bases are a match to TRBD1. The V and J ends lost 0 bases and 4 bases, in that order; junction bases with no gene match: 3. The CDR3 totals 14 residues. Germline CDR1 and CDR2: MNHEY and SVGAGI. CDR3 in amino acids: CASSYSRTGYEQYF. CDR3 nucleotides: TGTGCCAGCAGTTACTCTAGGACAGGATACGAGCAGTACTTC.